This T cell receptor beta chain was obtained from a study of blood T cell repertoires in COVID-19. Assay: immunoSEQ multiplex PCR; the TCRdb copy retains only in-frame clones and omits some. The sample has about 480,000 clones, over 75% seen once. Material for sequencing was PBMCs or T cells enriched from blood (not recorded which). The clonotype originates from a woman in her 40s who had recovered from COVID-19.

The CDR3 DNA is TGTGCCAGCAGCAAAAAAGGTCCCCGGGGTCGGGAGACCCAGTACTTC. Its translation: CASSKKGPRGRETQYF. This chain connects TRBV21-1 to TRBJ2-5; TRBD2 was called by the table and not checked on the DNA. TRBV21-1 is tagged as a pseudogene. The CDR3 is 16 amino acids.